Following are 10 T cell receptor beta chains from one sample sequenced in a study of blood T cell repertoires in COVID-19. Repertoires were generated with immunoSEQ multiplex PCR, while TCRdb's copy carries only in-frame clones and drops some. The data contain over 350,000 clones, 86% of them singletons. The specimen sequenced was peripheral blood. The receptors were gathered from a woman under 40 with active or convalescent COVID-19.

Concerning this clone: The junction and the germline gene differ at one end; a read error may be behind it. This chain links TRBV5-4 with TRBJ2-5; D might be TRBD1 (6 bases). CDR1 and CDR2 from the germline V gene are SGHNT and YYREEE (reference sequence). The CDR3 is 11 residues long. As DNA, the CDR3 is TGTGCCAGCAGCTTGGAGGGGAAGGGGGACTTC. It encodes CASSLEGKGDF.

This chain connects TRBV5-6 to TRBJ1-5; the D gene is possibly TRBD1 (6 bases). This CDR3 region has 17 residues. V lost 4 bases and J lost 3, with 20 bases in between. CDR1 and CDR2 (germline): SGHDT, YYEEEE. CDR3 region: CASSQTGSTTHNQPQHF. CDR3 nucleotide sequence: TGTGCCAGCAGCCAAACAGGGTCGACGACTCACAATCAGCCCCAGCATTTT.

The chain combines TRBV6-1 with TRBJ2-1; TRBD1 aligns across 9 bases. J was trimmed by 8 bases and V by 4 bases; bases with no gene match: 15. The CDR3 runs 17 residues. CDR1 is MNHNS, CDR2 SASEGT, per germline. The CDR3 sequence: CASSGWTGEFLSDEQFF. In nucleotides, the CDR3 is TGTGCCAGCAGTGGTTGGACAGGGGAGTTCCTGTCTGATGAGCAGTTCTTC.

The V and J genes are TRBV27 and TRBJ2-1, with D perhaps TRBD1 (5 bases). The V gene lost 2 bases and the J gene lost 10 bases, with 21 bases spanning the gap. Germline V gives CDR1 MNHEY, CDR2 SMNVEV (reference sequence). CDR3 size: 16 residues. This CDR3 is CASSLIREPVLAEQFF. CDR3 nucleotides: TGTGCCAGCAGTTTAATCAGGGAACCCGTCCTTGCCGAGCAGTTCTTC.

The rearrangement joins TRBV10-3 to TRBJ2-5; tentatively, D is TRBD2 (7 bases). The germline V gene has CDR1 ENHRY and CDR2 SYGVKD. The CDR3 length is 16 residues. V lost 6 bases and J 4 bases, leaving 21 bases between the germline ends. The CDR3 here is CAIRGMGGQVRETQYF. CDR3 nucleotide sequence: TGTGCCATCAGGGGGATGGGGGGGCAAGTAAGAGAGACCCAGTACTTC.

This clone was observed once. The chain carries TRBV4-1 and TRBJ1-1, with D tentatively TRBD1 (6 bases). The CDR3 totals 15 residues. With 2 bases removed from V and 3 bases from J, the gap between germline ends came to 13 bases. Germline V gives CDR1 MGHRA, CDR2 YSYEKL. CDR3 nucleotides: TGCGCCAGCAGCCAAATAACAGGGAAAGACACTGAAGCTTTCTTT. Its translation is CASSQITGKDTEAFF.

This clone was seen just once. The same CDR3 arises from other DNA sequences in this sample as well. The rearrangement uses TRBV5-1 and TRBJ1-6; possibly TRBD1 for D (6 bases). The germline gives CDR1 SGHRS, CDR2 YFSETQ. The CDR3 is made up of 14 amino acids. Trimming removed 0 bases from V and 7 bases from J, with 8 bases in between. The DNA for the CDR3 is TGCGCCAGCAGCTTGGGACAGGAAAATTCACCCCTCCACTTT. It encodes CASSLGQENSPLHF.

The V call is TRBV9, the J call TRBJ2-7, with 10 bases that match TRBD1. This CDR3 is built from 20 residues. CDR1 and CDR2 (germline): SGDLS, YYNGEE. Trimming removed 0 bases from V and 6 bases from J; junction bases left unmatched: 21. The CDR3 protein is CASSVGYPLRQGATFFEQYF. CDR3 coding DNA: TGTGCCAGCAGCGTAGGGTACCCCCTCAGACAGGGGGCGACGTTTTTCGAGCAGTACTTC.

The chain links TRBV10-3 to TRBJ2-7; 9 nucleotides agree with TRBD1. Germline CDR1 ENHRY, CDR2 SYGVKD. V lost 6 bases, J lost 6 bases, and 3 bases stayed unmatched. This CDR3 has 12 amino acids. In nucleotides, the CDR3 is TGTGCCATCAGCGCGGACAGGGGCGAGCAGTACTTC. Residues: CAISADRGEQYF.

The chain carries TRBV5-1 and TRBJ1-6, with D hard to call. The CDR3 is 13 amino acids. The V end lost 3 bases, the J end lost 8 bases, and 9 bases lay between the germline ends. Germline values: CDR1 SGHRS, CDR2 YFSETQ. The CDR3: CASSYLEYSPLHF. The CDR3 DNA sequence: TGCGCCAGCAGCTACCTTGAGTATTCACCCCTCCACTTT. Full variable domain (missing parts from reference TRBV5-1 and TRBJ1-6): KAGVTQTPRYLIKTRGQQVTLSCSPISGHRSVSWYQQTPGQGLQFLFEYFSETQRNKGNFPGRFSGRQFSNSRSEMNVSTLELGDSALYLCASSYLEYSPLHFGNGTRLTVT.